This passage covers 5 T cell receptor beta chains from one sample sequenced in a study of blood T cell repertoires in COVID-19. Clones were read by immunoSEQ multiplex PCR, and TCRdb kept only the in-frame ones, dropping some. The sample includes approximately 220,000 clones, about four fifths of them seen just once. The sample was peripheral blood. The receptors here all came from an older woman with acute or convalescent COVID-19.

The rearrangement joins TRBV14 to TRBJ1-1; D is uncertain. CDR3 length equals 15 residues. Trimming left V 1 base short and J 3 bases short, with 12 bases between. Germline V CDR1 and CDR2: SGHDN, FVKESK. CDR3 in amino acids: CASSQVFGTDTEAFF. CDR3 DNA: TGTGCCAGCAGCCAAGTTTTTGGCACCGACACTGAAGCTTTCTTT.

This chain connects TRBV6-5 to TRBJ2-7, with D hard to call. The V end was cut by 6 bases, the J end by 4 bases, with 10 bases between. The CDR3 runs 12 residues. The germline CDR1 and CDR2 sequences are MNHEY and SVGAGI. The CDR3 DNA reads TGTGCCAGCAGCAGAGACGGGTACGAGCAGTACTTC. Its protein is CASSRDGYEQYF.

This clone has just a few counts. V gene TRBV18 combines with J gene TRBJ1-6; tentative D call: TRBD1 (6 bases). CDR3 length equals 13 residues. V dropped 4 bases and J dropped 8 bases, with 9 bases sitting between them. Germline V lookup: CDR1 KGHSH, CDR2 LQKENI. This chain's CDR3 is CASSQNRDSPLHF. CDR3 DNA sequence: TGTGCCAGCTCACAAAACAGGGATTCACCCCTCCACTTT.

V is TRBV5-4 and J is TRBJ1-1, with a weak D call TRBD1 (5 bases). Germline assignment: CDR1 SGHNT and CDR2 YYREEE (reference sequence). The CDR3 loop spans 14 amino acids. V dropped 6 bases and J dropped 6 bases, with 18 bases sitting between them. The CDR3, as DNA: TGTGCCAGCATAATAATCGGGGGTCAATCTGAAGCTTTCTTT. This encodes CASIIIGGQSEAFF.

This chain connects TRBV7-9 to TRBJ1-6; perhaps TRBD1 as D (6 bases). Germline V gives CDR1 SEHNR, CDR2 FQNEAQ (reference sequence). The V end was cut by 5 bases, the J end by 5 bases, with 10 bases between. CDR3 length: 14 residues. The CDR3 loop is CASSVYRDNSPLHF. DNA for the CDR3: TGTGCCAGCAGCGTCTACAGGGATAATTCACCCCTCCACTTT.